This TCR beta chain was sequenced in a study of blood T cell repertoires in COVID-19 (dated by TCRdb to the early 2020s). With regard to the full study: The collaborator samples originated in the United States, Italy and Spain and spanned the acute and convalescent phases of COVID-19. The samples were drawn from two sources: the first 160 participants of the ongoing ImmuneRACE study, and 950 to 1,500 subjects contributed by 6 global collaborators. A freely available public database, intended as a resource for researchers studying the immune response to SARS-CoV-2, is where the repertoires were released. Subjects who had been exposed to COVID-19, were actively infected with it, or had recovered from it provided the deeply sampled blood TCRbeta repertoires that made up the dataset. Where HLA class I and class II types were available, the types were taken from metadata supplied by the sample provider, not from assay-based typing. The sample metadata nearly always contained a de-identified subject ID, COVID-19 status, age in years and sex. The material from the prospective study consisted of cDNA or gDNA derived from T cells, B-cell-depleted T cells, or PBMCs.

Regarding this clone: No antigen is known for it. The record has no base qualities; no much larger clone is one base away.

The germline V gene (reference sequence) supplies CDR1 LNHNV and CDR2 YYDKDF. The germline ends are 11 bases apart after V is trimmed by 2 bases and J by 6 bases. The CDR3 starts with the cysteine, ends with the phenylalanine, and has 14 residues. The retained sequence is limited to the CDR3, 42 bases, with the frame set at the first base. One collaborating source in Seattle enrolled patients while the patients were actively infected and followed the patients over time throughout the course of disease. Collaborating institutions collected whole blood in K2EDTA tubes following their own protocols. For TCRbeta analysis, collaborators shipped samples as frozen whole blood, isolated PBMCs, or DNA extracted from either of those sample types. TCRbeta CDR3 regions were amplified from genomic DNA using the immunoSEQ Assay, a bias-controlled multiplex PCR. The paper's processing steps were these. The number of nucleated cells in each sample was estimated from the amplification of reference gene primers within the assay. Sequence reads were collapsed and filtered to measure the absolute abundance of every unique TCRbeta CDR3 rearrangement. For each sample, productive Simpson clonality was calculated by taking the square root of Simpson's diversity index across productive rearrangements. The table comes from immuneACCESS by way of TCRdb, which keeps in-frame sequences with V and J called. Part of the clones is missing from these tables; in studies checked, under half for an unresolved V gene and the rest for unknown reasons. The V and J calls and clone size come from that table; D and trimming were worked out from the DNA. The sample table contains roughly 160,000 clones; only one count was recorded for more than 75% of them. The top ten hold about a tenth of the sample.

Overall study results and their limits: The amount of clinical and demographic metadata varied by source and participant and was provided uncurated.

The TCR was taken from a woman between 70 and 85 years old with COVID-19, enrolled during active disease. The chain employs TRBV15 and TRBJ1-5; 5 matching bases give a weak D call of TRBD1. Sequencing input: peripheral blood. The DNA sequence is as follows: TGTGCCACCAGCAGACCCGGGGGGTCTCAGCCCCAGCATTTT. This translates into CATSRPGGSQPQHF.